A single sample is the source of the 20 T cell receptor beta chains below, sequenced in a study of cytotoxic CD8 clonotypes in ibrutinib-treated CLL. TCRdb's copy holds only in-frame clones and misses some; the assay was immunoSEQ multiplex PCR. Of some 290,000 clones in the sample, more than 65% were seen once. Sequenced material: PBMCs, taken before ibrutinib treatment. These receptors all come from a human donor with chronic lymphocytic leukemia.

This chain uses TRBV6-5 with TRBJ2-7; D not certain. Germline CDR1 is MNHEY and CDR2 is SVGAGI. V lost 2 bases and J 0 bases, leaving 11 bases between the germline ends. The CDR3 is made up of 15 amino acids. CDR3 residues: CASSYITGFSYEQYF. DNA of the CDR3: TGTGCCAGCAGTTACATCACGGGTTTCTCCTACGAGCAGTACTTC.

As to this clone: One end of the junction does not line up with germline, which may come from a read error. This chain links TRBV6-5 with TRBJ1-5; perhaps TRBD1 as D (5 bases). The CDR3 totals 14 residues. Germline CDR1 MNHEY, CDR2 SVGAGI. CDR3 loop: CASSYGRGKQPQHF. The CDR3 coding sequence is TGTGCCAGCAGTTATGGTAGGGGCAAACAGCCCCAGCATTTT.

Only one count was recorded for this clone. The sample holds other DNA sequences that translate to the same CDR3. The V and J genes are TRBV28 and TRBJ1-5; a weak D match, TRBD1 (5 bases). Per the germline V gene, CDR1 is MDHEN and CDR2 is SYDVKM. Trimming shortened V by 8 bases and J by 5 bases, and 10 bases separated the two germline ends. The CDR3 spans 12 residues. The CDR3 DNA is TGTGCCAGCGGGACCGCGGATCAGCCCCAGCATTTT. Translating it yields CASGTADQPQHF.

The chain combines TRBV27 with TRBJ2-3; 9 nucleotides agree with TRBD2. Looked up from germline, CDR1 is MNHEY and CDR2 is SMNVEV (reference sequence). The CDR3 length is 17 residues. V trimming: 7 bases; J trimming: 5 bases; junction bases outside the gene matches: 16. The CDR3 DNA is TGTGCCAGCATGCCGGGACTAGCATCTCATTGGGTAGATACGCAGTATTTT. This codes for CASMPGLASHWVDTQYF.

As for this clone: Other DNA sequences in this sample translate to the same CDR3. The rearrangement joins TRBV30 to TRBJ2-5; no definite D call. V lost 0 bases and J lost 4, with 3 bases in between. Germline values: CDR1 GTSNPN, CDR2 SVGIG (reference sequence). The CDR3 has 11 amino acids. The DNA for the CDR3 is TGTGCCTGGAGTGTAGGAGAGACCCAGTACTTC. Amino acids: CAWSVGETQYF.

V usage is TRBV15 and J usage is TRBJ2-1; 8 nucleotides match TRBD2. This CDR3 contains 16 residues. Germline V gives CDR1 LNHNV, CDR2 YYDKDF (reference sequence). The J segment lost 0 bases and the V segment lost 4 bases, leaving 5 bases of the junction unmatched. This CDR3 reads CATSKITSGSYNEQFF. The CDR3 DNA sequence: TGTGCCACCAGCAAGATAACTAGCGGCTCCTACAATGAGCAGTTCTTC.

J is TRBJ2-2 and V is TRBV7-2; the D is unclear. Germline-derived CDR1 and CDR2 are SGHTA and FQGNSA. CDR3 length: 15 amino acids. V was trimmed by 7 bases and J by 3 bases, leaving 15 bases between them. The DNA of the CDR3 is TGTGCCAGCAACCAAAGACTCCCCTACACCGGGGAGCTGTTTTTT. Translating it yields CASNQRLPYTGELFF.

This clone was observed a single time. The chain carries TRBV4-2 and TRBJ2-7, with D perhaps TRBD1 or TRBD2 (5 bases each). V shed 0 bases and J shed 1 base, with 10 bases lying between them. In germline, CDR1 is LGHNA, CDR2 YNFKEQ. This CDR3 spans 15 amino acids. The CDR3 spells CASSQDRGVSYEQYF. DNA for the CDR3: TGTGCCAGCAGCCAAGATAGGGGAGTATCCTACGAGCAGTACTTC.

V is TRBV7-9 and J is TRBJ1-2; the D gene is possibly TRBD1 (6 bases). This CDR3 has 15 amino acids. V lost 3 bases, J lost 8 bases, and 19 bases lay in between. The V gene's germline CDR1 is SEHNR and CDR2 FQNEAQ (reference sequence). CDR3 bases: TGTGCCAGCAGCTTTAACTCAGGGGCGATTCAAGGCTACACCTTC. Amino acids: CASSFNSGAIQGYTF.

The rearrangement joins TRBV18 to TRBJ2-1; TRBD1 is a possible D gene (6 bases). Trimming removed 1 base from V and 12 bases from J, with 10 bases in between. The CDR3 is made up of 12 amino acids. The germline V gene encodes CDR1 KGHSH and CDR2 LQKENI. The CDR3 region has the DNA TGTGCCAGCTCACCACTACAGGGCAGGCAGTTCTTC. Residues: CASSPLQGRQFF.

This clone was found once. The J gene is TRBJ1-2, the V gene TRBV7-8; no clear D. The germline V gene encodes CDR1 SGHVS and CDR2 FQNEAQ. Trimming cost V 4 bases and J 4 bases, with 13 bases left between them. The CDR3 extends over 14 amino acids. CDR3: CASSSSRAPYGYTF. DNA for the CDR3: TGTGCCAGCAGCTCCTCGAGGGCTCCCTATGGCTACACCTTC. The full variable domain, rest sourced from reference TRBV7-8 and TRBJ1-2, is GAGVSQSPRYKVAKRGQDVALRCDPISGHVSLFWYQQALGQGPEFLTYFQNEAQLDKSGLPSDRFFAERPEGSVSTLKIQRTQQEDSAVYLCASSSSRAPYGYTFGSGTRLTVV.

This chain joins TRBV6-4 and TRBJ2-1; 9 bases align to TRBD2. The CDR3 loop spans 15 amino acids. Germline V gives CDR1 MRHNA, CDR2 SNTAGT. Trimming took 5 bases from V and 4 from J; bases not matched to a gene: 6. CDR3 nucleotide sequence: TGTGCCAGCAGTATAGCGGGAGTAGGATACAATGAGCAGTTCTTC. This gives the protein CASSIAGVGYNEQFF.

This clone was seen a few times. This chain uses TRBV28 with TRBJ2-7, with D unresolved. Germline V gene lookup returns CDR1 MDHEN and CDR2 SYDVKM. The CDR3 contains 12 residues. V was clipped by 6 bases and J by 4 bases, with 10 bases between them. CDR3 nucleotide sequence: TGTGCCAGCAGCCTTCCCCGGTACGAGCAGTACTTC. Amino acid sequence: CASSLPRYEQYF.

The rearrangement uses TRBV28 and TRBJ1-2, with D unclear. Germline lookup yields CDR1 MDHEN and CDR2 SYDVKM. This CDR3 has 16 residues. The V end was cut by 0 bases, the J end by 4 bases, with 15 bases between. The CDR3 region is CASSLWARQDLYGYTF. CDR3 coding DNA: TGTGCCAGCAGTTTATGGGCCCGGCAAGACCTCTATGGCTACACCTTC.

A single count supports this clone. The CDR3: CASDRGEGLWSNQPQHF. CDR3 nucleotides: TGTGCCAGTGACAGGGGCGAGGGTCTATGGAGCAATCAGCCCCAGCATTTT. The gene calls are TRBV10-3 and TRBJ1-5; the match to TRBD1 covers 8 bases. This CDR3 has 17 residues. CDR1 ENHRY and CDR2 SYGVKD come from the germline V gene. V lost 10 bases to trimming and J lost 1 base; unmatched junction nucleotides: 15.

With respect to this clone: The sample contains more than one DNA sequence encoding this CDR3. CDR3 bases: TGCAGCGTTGAACAGGGGGGCACAGATACGCAGTATTTT. Protein product: CSVEQGGTDTQYF. The chain carries TRBV29-1 and TRBJ2-3; 7 nucleotides agree with TRBD1. This CDR3 contains 13 residues. From germline, CDR1 is SQVTM and CDR2 ANQGSEA. The ends lost 2 bases at V and 1 base at J; junction bases unmatched: 0.

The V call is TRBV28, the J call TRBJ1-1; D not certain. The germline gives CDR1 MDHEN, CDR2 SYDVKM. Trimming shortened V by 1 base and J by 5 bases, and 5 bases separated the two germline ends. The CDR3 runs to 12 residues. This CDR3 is CASSLLGTEAFF. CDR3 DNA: TGTGCCAGCAGTTTATTGGGAACTGAAGCTTTCTTT.

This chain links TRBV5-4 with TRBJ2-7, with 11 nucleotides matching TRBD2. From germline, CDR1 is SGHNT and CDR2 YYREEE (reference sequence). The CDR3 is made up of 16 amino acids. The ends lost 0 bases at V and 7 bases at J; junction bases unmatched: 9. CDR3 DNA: TGTGCCAGCAGCTTGGCCACTAGCGGGAGACTGGGTGAGCAGTACTTC. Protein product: CASSLATSGRLGEQYF.

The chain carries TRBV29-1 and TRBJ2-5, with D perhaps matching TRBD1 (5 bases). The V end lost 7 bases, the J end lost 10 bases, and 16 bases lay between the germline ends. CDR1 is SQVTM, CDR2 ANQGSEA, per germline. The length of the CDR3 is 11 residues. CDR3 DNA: TGCAGCGCTCGATCAGGGAAGGGCCAGTACTTC. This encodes CSARSGKGQYF.

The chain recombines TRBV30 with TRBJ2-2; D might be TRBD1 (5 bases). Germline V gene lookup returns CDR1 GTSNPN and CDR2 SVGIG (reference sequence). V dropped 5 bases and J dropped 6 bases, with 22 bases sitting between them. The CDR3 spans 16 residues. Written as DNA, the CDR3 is TGTGCCTGGGGAAAGGGGTTGCAACAACCCCCCGGGGAGCTGTTTTTT. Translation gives CAWGKGLQQPPGELFF.